The rows below give T cell receptor beta chains drawn from one sample of a study of blood T cell repertoires in COVID-19. The assay was immunoSEQ multiplex PCR, and TCRdb's table has in-frame clones only and misses some. This sample has roughly 180,000 clones, with roughly nine tenths found just once. Sequencing was carried out using peripheral blood. The receptors derive from a man in his 70s with active or convalescent COVID-19. The CDR3 runs from the conserved cysteine through the conserved F or W. D genes are given only for firm matches. Size values are once, few and many counts, or a class for expanded clones, and some rows have none.

abundance	v_gene	d_gene	j_gene	CDR3aa	CDR3nt
NA	TRBV5-1	NA	TRBJ1-6	CASSLDGVSPLHF	TGCGCCAGCAGCTTGGATGGAGTCTCACCCCTCCACTTT
NA	TRBV4-2	TRBD2	TRBJ2-5	CASSLDGTSGGRSQETQYF	TGTGCCAGCAGCCTTGACGGGACTAGCGGGGGCCGCTCCCAAGAGACCCAGTACTTC
NA	TRBV5-4	NA	TRBJ1-2	CASSWGRDGYTF	TGTGCCAGCAGCTGGGGGCGGGATGGCTACACCTTC
NA	TRBV14	NA	TRBJ2-3	CASSQGSSGDTQYF	TGTGCCAGCAGCCAAGGGAGTAGCGGTGATACGCAGTATTTT
NA	TRBV10-3	TRBD1	TRBJ2-7	CAISESGQGARGEQYF	TGTGCCATCAGTGAGTCTGGGCAGGGGGCGCGTGGCGAGCAGTACTTC
NA	TRBV27	TRBD1	TRBJ1-6	CASKATGKPYNSPLHF	TGTGCCAGCAAGGCGACAGGGAAGCCCTATAATTCACCCCTCCACTTT
once	TRBV18	NA	TRBJ1-5	CASSPPGLEGNQPQHF	TGTGCCAGCTCACCACCGGGACTAGAGGGCAATCAGCCCCAGCATTTT
NA	TRBV15	NA	TRBJ1-1	CATSRGDLRTEAFF	TGTGCCACCAGCAGGGGAGATCTGCGGACTGAAGCTTTCTTT
few	TRBV27	NA	TRBJ1-5	CASSFVSGNQPQHF	TGTGCCAGCAGTTTTGTATCTGGCAATCAGCCCCAGCATTTT
NA	TRBV6-2/TRBV6-3	TRBD1	TRBJ1-5	CASSPPGKWTGSGNQPQHF	TGTGCCAGCAGTCCCCCGGGGAAGTGGACAGGATCTGGCAATCAGCCCCAGCATTTT
few	TRBV11-2	NA	TRBJ2-7	CASSLEAGQTYEQYF	TGTGCCAGCAGCTTAGAGGCCGGACAGACCTACGAGCAGTACTTC
NA	TRBV18	TRBD1	TRBJ2-5	CASSPGQKETQYF	TGTGCCAGCTCACCGGGACAGAAAGAGACCCAGTACTTC